Listed below are T cell receptor beta chains from one sample, sequenced in a study of cytomegalovirus exposure and HLA in healthy donors. Profiling relied on immunoSEQ multiplex PCR, and the TCRdb table lists in-frame clones only, not all of them. The sample lists 90,000 to 110,000 clones; roughly 70% were seen once. The sample taken for sequencing was PBMCs. The receptors were sampled from a man between 40 and 49 years old in good health and CMV-seronegative. CDR3s include the opening cysteine and the closing phenylalanine or tryptophan. The D gene is left open where the match is weak. Some rows mark clone size as missing; the rest say once, few, many or name a class of expanded clone.

clone size: NA; D gene: NA; J gene: TRBJ1-2; CDR3 length: 13; V gene: TRBV29-1; CDR3 DNA: TGCAGCGTTGGGGGAGGGATGGGCTATGGCTACCCCTTC; CDR3 protein: CSVGGGMGYGYPF
clone size: NA; D gene: NA; J gene: TRBJ1-6; CDR3 length: 12; V gene: TRBV4-3; CDR3 DNA: TGCGCCAGCAGCCAGCAGGATCGACCCCTCCACTTT; CDR3 protein: CASSQQDRPLHF
clone size: NA; D gene: NA; J gene: TRBJ1-2; CDR3 length: 14; V gene: TRBV9; CDR3 DNA: TGTGCCAGCAGCGCCGGGATCTCTAAACATGGCTACACCTTC; CDR3 protein: CASSAGISKHGYTF
clone size: NA; D gene: NA; J gene: TRBJ2-6; CDR3 length: 17; V gene: TRBV9; CDR3 DNA: TGTGCCAGCAGCGTATCGGCAGGGAACTCTGGGGCCAACGTCCTGACTTTC; CDR3 protein: CASSVSAGNSGANVLTF
clone size: few; D gene: NA; J gene: TRBJ1-1; CDR3 length: 15; V gene: TRBV4-1; CDR3 DNA: TGCGCCAGCAGCCAGCAGGGGCTGGAAAACACTGAAGCTTTCTTT; CDR3 protein: CASSQQGLENTEAFF
clone size: NA; D gene: TRBD1; J gene: TRBJ2-7; CDR3 length: 13; V gene: TRBV7-9; CDR3 DNA: TGTGCCAGCACCCGACAGGGTGACTACGAGCAGTACTTC; CDR3 protein: CASTRQGDYEQYF
clone size: NA; D gene: NA; J gene: TRBJ1-5; CDR3 length: 17; V gene: TRBV4-2; CDR3 DNA: TGTGCCAGCAGCCAAGAGGTAGGCAGACTGAGCAATCAGCCCCAGCATTTT; CDR3 protein: CASSQEVGRLSNQPQHF
clone size: NA; D gene: TRBD1; J gene: TRBJ2-7; CDR3 length: 15; V gene: TRBV4-2; CDR3 DNA: TGTGCCAGCAGCCAAGAAGGGACAGGGGCCTCCGAGCAGTACTTC; CDR3 protein: CASSQEGTGASEQYF
clone size: NA; D gene: TRBD2; J gene: TRBJ2-5; CDR3 length: 15; V gene: TRBV7-2; CDR3 DNA: TGTGCCAGCAGCCCTAGCGGGGGGCATCAAGAGACCCAGTACTTC; CDR3 protein: CASSPSGGHQETQYF
clone size: NA; D gene: TRBD1; J gene: TRBJ1-6; CDR3 length: 17; V gene: TRBV5-6; CDR3 DNA: TGTGCCAGCAGCCAGCTCCAACACAGGGGGGGTGGTTCACCCCTCCACTTT; CDR3 protein: CASSQLQHRGGGSPLHF
clone size: few; D gene: NA; J gene: TRBJ2-2; CDR3 length: 15; V gene: TRBV14; CDR3 DNA: TGTGCCAGCAGCCAAGTTAACGAGCCGGGGGGGGAGCTGTTTTTT; CDR3 protein: CASSQVNEPGGELFF
clone size: NA; D gene: TRBD1; J gene: TRBJ1-5; CDR3 length: 15; V gene: TRBV30; CDR3 DNA: TGTGCCTGGTCAACAGGGGCCCTTAGCAATCAGCCCCAGCATTTT; CDR3 protein: CAWSTGALSNQPQHF